This T cell receptor beta chain was retrieved from a study of blood T cell repertoires in COVID-19. Germline CDR1 is LNHDA and CDR2 is SQIVND (reference sequence). V lost 9 bases and J lost 1; bases outside the gene matches: 2. This CDR3 has 13 amino acids. Two consecutive negative NP/OP PCR tests, clearance, or resolved symptoms defined Cohort 3 recovery. Repertoires were generated with immunoSEQ multiplex PCR, while TCRdb's copy carries only in-frame clones and drops some. The data show over 120,000 clones, 80% to 90% seen once. What was sequenced was PBMCs or T cells enriched from blood (not recorded which). The clonotype originates from a man in his fifties who had recovered from COVID-19. The J gene is TRBJ1-5, the V gene TRBV19; 8 bases fit TRBD1. The CDR3 reads CASGDRSNQPQHF. Written as DNA, the CDR3 is TGTGCCAGCGGGGACAGGAGCAATCAGCCCCAGCATTTT.